The next 21 T cell receptor beta chains were all read from a single sample in a study of cytomegalovirus exposure and HLA in healthy donors. The PCR ran on 60 Vbeta and 13 Jbeta primers. Assay: immunoSEQ multiplex PCR; the TCRdb copy retains only in-frame clones and omits some. The sample has about 140,000 clones, approximately 71% seen once. Sequencing was carried out using PBMCs. These TCRs come from a man aged 25-45 years in good health and CMV-seropositive.

This clone has just one count. The chain joins TRBV4-2 to TRBJ2-1, with D unclear. This CDR3 has 16 residues. In germline, CDR1 is LGHNA, CDR2 YNFKEQ. Trimming stripped 0 bases from V and 6 bases from J, with 15 bases between. The DNA of the CDR3 is TGTGCCAGCAGCCAAGATTTGTACGATACGGGCAATGAGCAGTTCTTC. Translation gives CASSQDLYDTGNEQFF.

The table lists this clone with a few counts. The rearrangement uses TRBV15 and TRBJ2-3; TRBD2 matches 8 bases. The trim removed 1 base at V and 4 bases at J, leaving 7 bases unmatched. CDR1 and CDR2 (germline): LNHNV, YYDKDF (reference sequence). The CDR3 totals 16 residues. CDR3 nucleotide sequence: TGTGCCACCAGCAGAGGTCGGCCCGGGAGGGCAGATACGCAGTATTTT. Its translation: CATSRGRPGRADTQYF.

This clone appeared a single time. The J gene is TRBJ2-2, the V gene TRBV28, with D uncertain. Trimming removed 6 bases from V and 0 bases from J, with 17 bases in between. The CDR3 covers 17 residues. CDR1 is MDHEN and CDR2 is SYDVKM in the germline V gene. CDR3 loop: CASRNSGLNANTGELFF. The CDR3 DNA sequence: TGTGCCAGCAGGAACAGTGGGCTAAACGCGAACACCGGGGAGCTGTTTTTT. Complete variable domain (other parts from reference TRBV28 and TRBJ2-2): DVKVTQSSRYLVKRTGEKVFLECVQDMDHENMFWYRQDPGLGLRLIYFSYDVKMKEKGDIPEGYSVSREKKERFSLILESASTNQTSMYLCASRNSGLNANTGELFFGEGSRLTVL.

The chain combines TRBV6-5 with TRBJ1-2; D may be TRBD1 (5 bases). The CDR3 contains 14 residues. Trimming removed 5 bases from V and 4 bases from J, with 14 bases in between. In germline, CDR1 is MNHEY, CDR2 SVGAGI. CDR3 in amino acids: CASSEETDFYGYTF. The CDR3 nucleotides are TGTGCCAGCAGTGAAGAGACAGACTTCTATGGCTACACCTTC.

The chain has TRBV27 and TRBJ1-1, with a possible D match to TRBD1 (5 bases). V lost 6 bases, J lost 1 base, and 6 bases lay in between. The germline V gene has CDR1 MNHEY and CDR2 SMNVEV (reference sequence). The CDR3 covers 12 residues. CDR3 nucleotides: TGTGCCAGCAGCCAGGGGAACACTGAAGCTTTCTTT. Its translation is CASSQGNTEAFF.

This chain uses TRBV30 with TRBJ2-1; 11 nucleotides align to TRBD2. This CDR3 is 14 amino acids long. With V trimmed by 2 bases and J by 9 bases, 6 bases remained unmatched. Germline V gene lookup returns CDR1 GTSNPN and CDR2 SVGIG (reference sequence). CDR3 region: CAWSFLAGGGEQFF. The CDR3 DNA reads as TGTGCCTGGAGTTTCCTAGCGGGAGGCGGTGAGCAGTTCTTC. Based on the CDR3 plus reference TRBV30 and TRBJ2-1, the full variable domain is SQTIHQWPATLVQPVGSPLSLECTVEGTSNPNLYWYRQAAGRGLQLLFYSVGIGQISSEVPQNLSASRPQDRQFILSSKKLLLSDSGFYLCAWSFLAGGGEQFFGPGTRLTVL.

The table lists this clone with a few counts. The V call is TRBV14, the J call TRBJ1-1; no reliable D call. The CDR3 contains 15 residues. V was pared by 1 base and J by 0 bases, with 9 bases between. Germline CDR1 and CDR2: SGHDN and FVKESK. The CDR3: CASSQVEEMNTEAFF. DNA for the CDR3: TGTGCCAGCAGCCAAGTTGAGGAGATGAACACTGAAGCTTTCTTT.

The genes are TRBV7-8 and TRBJ2-1; tentatively, D is TRBD2 (6 bases). V lost 2 bases to trimming and J lost 8 bases, with 13 bases between them. Germline CDR1 and CDR2: SGHVS and FQNEAQ. The CDR3 has 14 amino acids. The CDR3 nucleotides read TGTGCCAGCAGCTTATCGGGGGTCAGCGATGAGCAGTTCTTC. Translated: CASSLSGVSDEQFF.

This clone appeared a few times. The chain has TRBV2 and TRBJ2-3, with a weak D call TRBD2 (6 bases). The germline CDR1 and CDR2 sequences are SNHLY and FYNNEI. This CDR3 region has 14 residues. V dropped 3 bases and J dropped 3 bases, with 10 bases sitting between them. CDR3 coding DNA: TGTGCCAGCAGTGACGGGGGAAATACAGATACGCAGTATTTT. Amino acid sequence: CASSDGGNTDTQYF.

The chain joins TRBV7-6 to TRBJ1-6; 7 nucleotides agree with TRBD1. Germline loops: CDR1 SGHVS, CDR2 FNYEAQ. The V gene end was trimmed by 4 bases and the J gene end by 13 bases; junction bases not matched to a gene: 7. CDR3 length: 13 amino acids. CDR3 amino acids: CASSSGGGAPLHF. The CDR3, as DNA: TGTGCCAGCAGCTCAGGGGGTGGGGCCCCCCTCCACTTT.

The chain couples TRBV6-1 to TRBJ2-7; D may be TRBD1 (6 bases). Trimming removed 2 bases from V and 5 bases from J, with 13 bases in between. The CDR3 loop spans 14 amino acids. Germline V gives CDR1 MNHNS, CDR2 SASEGT. CDR3 sequence: CASSELYRENEQYF. In DNA form, the CDR3 reads TGTGCCAGCAGTGAATTGTACAGGGAGAACGAGCAGTACTTC.

This clone appeared a few times. This chain joins TRBV6-1 and TRBJ2-7; the D is unclear. Per germline, CDR1 MNHNS and CDR2 SASEGT. Trimming cost V 8 bases and J 2 bases, with 13 bases left between them. The CDR3 length is 13 residues. DNA of the CDR3: TGTGCCAGCGAGGCGCCGCCCACCTACGAGCAGTACTTC. Protein sequence: CASEAPPTYEQYF.

V and J are TRBV30 and TRBJ2-1; no definite D call. CDR1 and CDR2 from the germline V gene are GTSNPN and SVGIG (reference sequence). The CDR3 totals 12 residues. Trimming removed 8 bases at V and 2 bases at J, with 10 bases between. CDR3 coding DNA: TGTGCCCATAGCAGAGCCTACAATGAGCAGTTCTTC. Amino acids: CAHSRAYNEQFF.

CDR3 coding DNA: TGTGCCATTCAGACAGGGGGATCCTACAATGAGCAGTTCTTC. Encoded protein: CAIQTGGSYNEQFF. The gene calls are TRBV10-3 and TRBJ2-1; TRBD1 matches at 9 bases. There are 14 residues in the CDR3. Germline CDR1 and CDR2: ENHRY and SYGVKD. Trimming took 9 bases from V and 1 from J; bases not matched to a gene: 4.

The gene calls are TRBV28 and TRBJ1-3; 9 bases match TRBD1. This CDR3 has 16 amino acids. Germline loops: CDR1 MDHEN, CDR2 SYDVKM. V lost 3 bases and J lost 0; bases outside the gene matches: 3. The CDR3 sequence: CASSLGQGSSGNTIYF. The CDR3 coding sequence is TGTGCCAGCAGTTTGGGACAGGGCTCCTCTGGAAACACCATATATTTT.

The CDR3 loop is CASSSGSLSYEQYF. In DNA, the CDR3 is TGTGCCAGCAGTTCCGGGTCTCTAAGCTACGAGCAGTACTTC. The V call is TRBV2, the J call TRBJ2-7; unclear D gene. Looked up from germline, CDR1 is SNHLY and CDR2 is FYNNEI. Trimming stripped 5 bases from V and 3 bases from J, with 14 bases between. This CDR3 region has 14 residues. The full variable domain, its missing parts supplied by reference TRBV2 and TRBJ2-7, is EPEVTQTPSHQVTQMGQEVILRCVPISNHLYFYWYRQILGQKVEFLVSFYNNEISEKSEIFDDQFSVERPDGSNFTLKIRSTKLEDSAMYFCASSSGSLSYEQYFGPGTRLTVT.

V gene TRBV7-3 combines with J gene TRBJ2-7; 8 positions agree with TRBD1. Germline CDR1 reads SGHTA; CDR2 reads FQGTGA. This CDR3 spans 14 amino acids. J lost 6 bases, V lost 5 bases, and 9 bases had no gene match. DNA of the CDR3: TGTGCCAGCAGCCCAGGGGGCGCGACGACCGAGCAGTACTTC. It encodes CASSPGGATTEQYF. The complete variable domain, with remaining parts taken from reference TRBV7-3 and TRBJ2-7, reads GAGVSQTPSNKVTEKGKYVELRCDPISGHTALYWYRQSLGQGPEFLIYFQGTGAADDSGLPNDRFFAVRPEGSVSTLKIQRTERGDSAVYLCASSPGGATTEQYFGPGTRLTVT.

V is TRBV30 and J is TRBJ2-1, with 9 nucleotides matching TRBD2. CDR3 length: 15 residues. CDR1 and CDR2 (germline): GTSNPN, SVGIG (reference sequence). V shed 0 bases and J 5 bases; nucleotides not matched to a gene: 5. The DNA of the CDR3 is TGTGCCTGGAGTGTCTGGTCTAGCGGGAACAATGAGCAGTTCTTC. It encodes CAWSVWSSGNNEQFF.

The chain joins TRBV6-5 to TRBJ1-1; 12 bases align to TRBD1. The V gene end was trimmed by 5 bases and the J gene end by 5 bases; junction bases not matched to a gene: 3. This CDR3 is built from 14 residues. Germline V gene lookup returns CDR1 MNHEY and CDR2 SVGAGI. CDR3 loop: CASSGTGGWTEAFF. CDR3 sequence (DNA): TGTGCCAGCAGTGGGACAGGGGGCTGGACTGAAGCTTTCTTT.

The gene calls are TRBV7-2 and TRBJ2-3; possible D gene TRBD2, 6 bases. V was pared by 5 bases and J by 1 base, with 7 bases between. Germline assignment: CDR1 SGHTA and CDR2 FQGNSA. The CDR3 extends over 13 amino acids. The CDR3 protein is CASSPGGTDTQYF. CDR3 nucleotides: TGTGCCAGCAGCCCGGGGGGCACAGATACGCAGTATTTT.

The chain recombines TRBV11-2 with TRBJ2-7, with D perhaps TRBD2 (5 bases). The germline gives CDR1 SGHAT, CDR2 FQNNGV. V was clipped by 6 bases and J by 6 bases, with 15 bases between them. The CDR3 runs 13 residues. Here the CDR3 reads CASRSGLSREQYF. CDR3 in DNA: TGTGCCAGCAGATCGGGATTGTCACGCGAGCAGTACTTC. Supplemented by reference TRBV11-2 and TRBJ2-7, the full variable domain reads EAGVAQSPRYKIIEKRQSVAFWCNPISGHATLYWYQQILGQGPKLLIQFQNNGVVDDSQLPKDRFSAERLKGVDSTLKIQPAKLEDSAVYLCASRSGLSREQYFGPGTRLTVT.